This T cell receptor (beta chain) comes out of a study of T cells in localized non-small cell lung cancer (dated by TCRdb to 2020 to 2022). In terms of the full investigation: The study analyzed T cell repertoires of under 250 early-stage NSCLC patients, comparing tumors and uninvolved tumor-adjacent lungs. A mean age of approximately 66 years was recorded for the NSCLC patients, of whom 129 were male and some 99 were female. All 240 or so NSCLC patients in the cohort were treatment-naive and had localized lung tumors that were resected.

At diagnosis, peripheral blood, uninvolved tumor-adjacent lung and tumor were collected and were preserved as a mix of fresh-frozen and FFPE material. For TCR repertoire profiling, blood samples were analyzed as peripheral blood mononuclear cells. Trimming removed 4 bases from V and 4 bases from J, leaving 10 bases between the germline ends. As encoded in the germline V gene, CDR1 is MNHEY while CDR2 is SVGAGI. The CDR3 numbers 13 residues from cysteine through phenylalanine. The CDR3 DNA has 39 bases and is translated from base 1. In the case of this clone: What this receptor recognizes is not known. Base quality data are lacking; no much larger clone is found one base away.

TCR beta CDR3 regions were sequenced from DNA using the immunoSEQ Assay. As for the authors' bioinformatics: T cell density was computed as TCR beta template counts normalized to usable DNA estimated by amplifying housekeeping genes. Using the preseqR package, richness was estimated by extrapolating to 120,000 templates for tissue samples and 400,000 templates for PBMC samples. Clonality was taken to be one minus Pielou's evenness. To identify tissue-enriched TCRs, differential abundance testing was run on productive amino-acid clonotypes with a minimum total count of 5 and an alpha of 0.1. The Jaccard Index and the Morisita Overlap Index were used to quantify repertoire overlap between compartments. TCR beta CDR3s were clustered by GLIPH together with public tetramer-defined viral CDR3s, and at least three viral sequences plus V-gene enrichment were required for viral motifs. TCRdb mirrors the immuneACCESS table, restricted to in-frame sequences. Some clones are absent from its copies; in checked studies, under half trace to an unresolved V gene, and the reason for the others is unknown. V, J and clone size were drawn from that table, and D and trimming were deduced from the DNA. The table for this sample lists more than 70,000 clones; approximately 85% of them were counted only once. In total, the top ten clones hold 2.8% of the sample.

The paper as a whole reports these results and caveats: Higher T cell density in blood was associated with longer overall survival, whereas higher clonality in adjacent lung was associated with shorter survival. A median of around 62 of the top 100 tumor clones turned up in the paired uninvolved adjacent lung, and some 27 of those clones also ranked among the top 100 of that same adjacent lung. Since the design was exploratory, TCR variables were selected using unadjusted p-values with no false-discovery rate correction. Uninvolved tumor-adjacent lung showed the highest T cell clonality, higher than tumor, which suggests more focused antigenic responses in the uninvolved tumor-adjacent lung. Multi-region tumor sequencing was not performed, so intratumor heterogeneity could not be excluded.

The rearranged segments are TRBV6-5 and TRBJ1-1; the D gene is perhaps TRBD1, from 5 matching bases. Sequences were derived from peripheral blood, sampled before any cancer treatment. The sequence derives from a man aged 40-75 years with stage I lung adenocarcinoma. This receptor has the CDR3 CASSLTRATEAFF. In nucleotides, the sequence is TGTGCCAGCAGTTTAACCAGGGCCACTGAAGCTTTCTTT.